The source of this T cell receptor beta chain is a study of post-analysis software for immune sequencing data. V lost 6 bases and J lost 6; bases outside the gene matches: 3. Germline loops: CDR1 KGHSH, CDR2 LQKENI. The CDR3 has 13 residues. Of note for this clonotype: What it binds is unknown.

Unique molecular identifiers had been added to the TCR beta cDNA libraries. TCRdb ran MiXCR on the PCR reads and lists one entry per CDR3 protein. Of about 760,000 distinct CDR3 sequences in the sample, less than 35% were seen once. The study's findings and limits: Among 5 or 6 TRBV segments more frequent in patients than controls were TRBV5-6, TRBV5-1 and TRBV20-1.

This chain joins TRBV18 and TRBJ1-5; 9 nucleotides agree with TRBD1. The receptor was derived from a girl aged 10 to 17 with multiple sclerosis. Sequencing was done on a sample of blood. The CDR3 is CASSEGQGQPQHF. CDR3 DNA sequence: TGTGCCAGCTCGGAGGGACAGGGTCAGCCCCAGCATTTT.